The subject of this entry is one T cell receptor (beta chain). Its specificity is not known. In the PCR, 60 Vbeta and 13 Jbeta primers were used. Original handling: Counted up in a later analysis, unique TCR beta chains came to approximately 83 million, with some 11 million shared. Clones were read by immunoSEQ multiplex PCR, and TCRdb kept only the in-frame ones, dropping some. The V and J calls and clone size come from that table; D and trimming were worked out from the DNA. The sample lists 140,000 or so clones, 88% occurring once. This specimen belongs to a study of cytomegalovirus exposure and HLA in healthy donors. Across the whole study: Sequencing of about 179 million T cells in an earlier analysis found 120 million or so unique TCR beta sequences.

The V and J ends lost 4 bases and 5 bases respectively, with 6 bases between them. The CDR3 is 12 amino acids. CDR1 and CDR2 from the germline V gene are MNHNS and SASEGT. Notes on the study in general: A missense DCLRE1C variant was associated with V- and J-gene trimming of TCR beta chains in a later analysis, and an independent cohort replicated the association.

Sequences were obtained from PBMCs. The chain joins TRBV6-1 to TRBJ1-5; D not certain. This clonotype was obtained from a woman in her forties in good health and CMV-seronegative. The CDR3 DNA reads as TGTGCCAGCAGTGTCAGGTATCAGCCCCAGCATTTT. This codes for CASSVRYQPQHF.